This T cell receptor (beta chain) was documented in a study of T-cell memory formation after mild COVID-19. Deletions cut 6 bases from V and 5 bases from J, with 18 bases between. The CDR3 is 15 residues long. Per the germline V gene, CDR1 is MNHEY and CDR2 is SMNVEV (reference sequence). MiXCR, applied by TCRdb to the 5' RACE reads, yields one record per CDR3 protein. The sample includes around 320,000 distinct CDR3 sequences, 25% to 30% of them seen just once. This receptor was identified in an adult woman who had mild COVID-19 (a few samples of this study predate the infection). Cell type and time point are not known. The chain employs TRBV27 and TRBJ2-3; TRBD2 is a possible D gene (6 bases). Sequencing was performed on PBMCs or a T cell subset sorted from them (not recorded which). Here the CDR3 reads CASRSLTRLVDTQYF. The CDR3, as DNA: TGTGCCAGCAGATCCTTGACTAGATTGGTAGATACGCAGTATTTT.